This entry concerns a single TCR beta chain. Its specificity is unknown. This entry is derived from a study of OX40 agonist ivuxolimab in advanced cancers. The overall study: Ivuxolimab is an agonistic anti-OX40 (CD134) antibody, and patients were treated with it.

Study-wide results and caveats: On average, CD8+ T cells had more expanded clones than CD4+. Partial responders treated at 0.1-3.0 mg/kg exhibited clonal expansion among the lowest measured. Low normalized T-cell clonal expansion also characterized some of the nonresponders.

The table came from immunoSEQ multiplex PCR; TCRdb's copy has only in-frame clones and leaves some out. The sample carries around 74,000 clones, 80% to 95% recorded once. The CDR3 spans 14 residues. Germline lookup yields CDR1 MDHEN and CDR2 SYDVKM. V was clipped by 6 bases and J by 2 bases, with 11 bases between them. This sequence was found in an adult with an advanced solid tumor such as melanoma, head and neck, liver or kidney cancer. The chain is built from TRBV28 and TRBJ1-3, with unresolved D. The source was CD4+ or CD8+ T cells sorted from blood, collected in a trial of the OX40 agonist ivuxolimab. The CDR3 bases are TGTGCCAGCAGAACTGTCGAAGCTGGAAACACCATATATTTT. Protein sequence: CASRTVEAGNTIYF.